Listed below are T cell receptor beta chains from one sample, sequenced in a study of control samples from healthy donors and cancer patients. Sequenced by immunoSEQ multiplex PCR; TCRdb stores in-frame clones only, minus some. The sample gives about 86,000 clones, approximately 95% of which show up once; nearly 1.5% is in the top ten. The sequencing input was blood. Receptors originate from a woman in her 30s in good health. CDR3s include the opening cysteine and the closing phenylalanine or tryptophan. A D gene is named only where the DNA matches it firmly. Only part of the rows carry a size: once, few, many, or a class if the clone is expanded.

clone size: -; D gene: TRBD2; J gene: TRBJ2-7; V gene: TRBV11-2; CDR3 protein: CASSLHTSGTYEQYF; CDR3 DNA: TGTGCCAGCAGCTTACATACTAGCGGGACCTACGAGCAGTACTTC
clone size: once; D gene: -; J gene: TRBJ2-1; V gene: TRBV27; CDR3 protein: CASSLLTTPSYNEQFF; CDR3 DNA: TGTGCCAGCAGTCTCCTTACCACTCCCTCCTACAATGAGCAGTTCTTC
clone size: -; D gene: TRBD2; J gene: TRBJ2-2; V gene: TRBV18; CDR3 protein: CASSPYTGGDTGELFF; CDR3 DNA: TGTGCCAGCTCACCGTATACGGGAGGAGACACCGGGGAGCTGTTTTTT
clone size: -; D gene: -; J gene: TRBJ2-1; V gene: TRBV5-1; CDR3 protein: CASSLEQRSYNEQFF; CDR3 DNA: TGCGCCAGCAGCTTGGAACAGAGATCCTACAATGAGCAGTTCTTC
clone size: -; D gene: -; J gene: TRBJ1-1; V gene: TRBV6-5; CDR3 protein: CASSYSIKVLNTEAFF; CDR3 DNA: TGTGCCAGCAGTTACTCGATAAAGGTACTGAACACTGAAGCTTTCTTT
clone size: few; D gene: TRBD2; J gene: TRBJ2-2; V gene: TRBV30; CDR3 protein: CAWVKDSGFGELFF; CDR3 DNA: TGTGCCTGGGTCAAAGATAGCGGGTTCGGGGAGCTGTTTTTT
clone size: -; D gene: -; J gene: TRBJ1-1; V gene: TRBV2; CDR3 protein: CASRSGARTEAFF; CDR3 DNA: TGTGCCAGCAGGTCAGGGGCCAGGACTGAAGCTTTCTTT
clone size: once; D gene: TRBD1; J gene: TRBJ1-4; V gene: TRBV24-1; CDR3 protein: CAPRPGQGPHSNEKLFF; CDR3 DNA: TGTGCCCCGAGACCGGGACAGGGGCCCCACTCTAATGAAAAACTGTTTTTT
clone size: once; D gene: -; J gene: TRBJ2-1; V gene: TRBV28; CDR3 protein: CASSWDGTLNEQFF; CDR3 DNA: TGTGCCAGCAGTTGGGACGGCACCCTAAATGAGCAGTTCTTC
clone size: few; D gene: -; J gene: TRBJ1-5; V gene: TRBV6-4; CDR3 protein: CASSESSNQPQHF; CDR3 DNA: TGTGCCAGCAGTGAGAGTAGCAATCAGCCCCAGCATTTT
clone size: -; D gene: TRBD1; J gene: TRBJ1-1; V gene: TRBV4-1; CDR3 protein: CASSLAGGNTEAFF; CDR3 DNA: TGCGCCAGCAGCTTAGCAGGGGGGAACACTGAAGCTTTCTTT
clone size: -; D gene: -; J gene: TRBJ1-2; V gene: TRBV28; CDR3 protein: CASRGGGDYGYTF; CDR3 DNA: TGTGCCAGCAGAGGGGGAGGTGACTATGGCTACACCTTC
clone size: -; D gene: -; J gene: TRBJ2-1; V gene: TRBV7-3; CDR3 protein: CASSPGSQSYNEQFF; CDR3 DNA: TGTGCCAGCAGCCCTGGATCCCAATCCTACAATGAGCAGTTCTTC
clone size: -; D gene: -; J gene: TRBJ2-5; V gene: TRBV10-3; CDR3 protein: CASSQGRETLHF; CDR3 DNA: TGTGCCTCGTCGCAGGGCCGGGAGACCCTCCACTTC
clone size: -; D gene: -; J gene: TRBJ2-7; V gene: TRBV6-5; CDR3 protein: CASSYSPGQPNHEQYF; CDR3 DNA: TGTGCCAGCAGTTACTCGCCGGGACAACCCAACCACGAGCAGTACTTC
clone size: -; D gene: TRBD2; J gene: TRBJ2-1; V gene: TRBV9; CDR3 protein: CASSVAGLTNEQFF; CDR3 DNA: TGTGCCAGCAGCGTAGCGGGACTAACCAATGAGCAGTTCTTC
clone size: -; D gene: TRBD1; J gene: TRBJ1-2; V gene: TRBV6-6; CDR3 protein: CASSPLQGVNYGYTF; CDR3 DNA: TGTGCCAGCAGCCCCCTACAGGGGGTTAACTATGGCTACACCTTC
clone size: -; D gene: -; J gene: TRBJ1-1; V gene: TRBV19; CDR3 protein: CASSIDKWGSEAFF; CDR3 DNA: TGTGCCAGTAGTATAGATAAGTGGGGATCTGAAGCTTTCTTT
clone size: once; D gene: -; J gene: TRBJ2-3; V gene: TRBV4-1; CDR3 protein: CASSQDRVSDTQYF; CDR3 DNA: TGCGCCAGCAGCCAAGACCGGGTATCAGATACGCAGTATTTT
clone size: -; D gene: -; J gene: TRBJ1-2; V gene: TRBV9; CDR3 protein: CASSVEGGFDGYTF; CDR3 DNA: TGTGCCAGCAGCGTAGAGGGAGGGTTTGATGGCTACACCTTC
clone size: -; D gene: TRBD1; J gene: TRBJ2-5; V gene: TRBV6-5; CDR3 protein: CASSYGGTGQETQYF; CDR3 DNA: TGTGCCAGCAGCTACGGAGGGACAGGGCAAGAGACCCAGTACTTC
clone size: -; D gene: -; J gene: TRBJ2-6; V gene: TRBV15; CDR3 protein: CATSRKSSGANVLTF; CDR3 DNA: TGTGCCACCAGCAGAAAAAGCTCTGGGGCCAACGTCCTGACTTTC
clone size: -; D gene: -; J gene: TRBJ1-2; V gene: TRBV30; CDR3 protein: CAWSVARNYGYTF; CDR3 DNA: TGTGCCTGGAGTGTAGCTAGAAACTATGGCTACACCTTC
clone size: -; D gene: -; J gene: TRBJ1-4; V gene: TRBV19; CDR3 protein: CASSTGERSTNEKLFF; CDR3 DNA: TGTGCCAGTAGTACCGGGGAGCGCAGTACTAATGAAAAACTGTTTTTT
clone size: -; D gene: TRBD1; J gene: TRBJ1-1; V gene: TRBV4-1; CDR3 protein: CASSQRQGENTEAFF; CDR3 DNA: TGCGCCAGCAGCCAGCGACAGGGGGAGAACACTGAAGCTTTCTTT
clone size: -; D gene: -; J gene: TRBJ1-2; V gene: TRBV30; CDR3 protein: CAWIRFAGPNYGYTF; CDR3 DNA: TGTGCCTGGATTCGTTTCGCAGGGCCTAACTATGGCTACACCTTC
clone size: -; D gene: -; J gene: TRBJ1-1; V gene: TRBV7-9; CDR3 protein: CASSLAPANTEAFF; CDR3 DNA: TGTGCCAGCAGCTTAGCGCCAGCTAACACTGAAGCTTTCTTT
clone size: -; D gene: TRBD1; J gene: TRBJ1-1; V gene: TRBV29-1; CDR3 protein: CSAFDRGQEAFF; CDR3 DNA: TGCAGCGCGTTCGACAGGGGGCAAGAAGCTTTCTTT
clone size: -; D gene: TRBD2; J gene: TRBJ2-1; V gene: TRBV27; CDR3 protein: CASSTRTSGRALVF; CDR3 DNA: TGTGCCAGCAGTACCAGGACTAGCGGGAGGGCCTTGGTCTTC
clone size: -; D gene: -; J gene: TRBJ1-5; V gene: TRBV3-1/TRBV3-2; CDR3 protein: CASSPGGAADWPQHF; CDR3 DNA: TGTGCCAGCAGCCCAGGCGGGGCCGCAGACTGGCCCCAGCATTTT
clone size: -; D gene: -; J gene: TRBJ2-1; V gene: TRBV6-1; CDR3 protein: CASSEWGPGSDEQFF; CDR3 DNA: TGTGCCAGCAGTGAATGGGGGCCGGGGAGCGATGAGCAGTTCTTC
clone size: few; D gene: TRBD2; J gene: TRBJ2-7; V gene: TRBV24-1; CDR3 protein: CATSSGTSGYEQYF; CDR3 DNA: TGTGCCACCAGTTCCGGGACTAGCGGCTACGAGCAGTACTTC
clone size: once; D gene: -; J gene: TRBJ2-5; V gene: TRBV2; CDR3 protein: CASSTGETQYF; CDR3 DNA: TGTGCCAGCAGTACGGGGGAGACCCAGTACTTC
clone size: -; D gene: TRBD1; J gene: TRBJ1-1; V gene: TRBV5-1; CDR3 protein: CASSFRTGGTEAFF; CDR3 DNA: TGCGCCAGCAGCTTTAGGACAGGGGGCACTGAAGCTTTCTTT
clone size: -; D gene: -; J gene: TRBJ2-1; V gene: TRBV11-3; CDR3 protein: CASSSGGSSYNEQFF; CDR3 DNA: TGTGCCAGCAGCAGCGGAGGGAGCTCCTACAATGAGCAGTTCTTC
clone size: -; D gene: TRBD1; J gene: TRBJ2-3; V gene: TRBV5-1; CDR3 protein: CASSLRQGSDTQYF; CDR3 DNA: TGCGCCAGCAGCTTGAGACAGGGCTCAGATACGCAGTATTTT
clone size: once; D gene: -; J gene: TRBJ1-1; V gene: TRBV4-1; CDR3 protein: CASSQDIRMNTEAFF; CDR3 DNA: TGCGCCAGCAGCCAGGACATCCGCATGAACACTGAAGCTTTCTTT
clone size: -; D gene: -; J gene: TRBJ2-1; V gene: TRBV12-3/TRBV12-4; CDR3 protein: CASSAYNEQFF; CDR3 DNA: TGTGCCAGCAGTGCCTACAATGAGCAGTTCTTC
clone size: -; D gene: TRBD1; J gene: TRBJ1-1; V gene: TRBV9; CDR3 protein: CASSSTTRGQTEAFF; CDR3 DNA: TGTGCCAGCAGCTCCACCACGAGGGGGCAAACTGAAGCTTTCTTT
clone size: -; D gene: -; J gene: TRBJ1-2; V gene: TRBV12-3/TRBV12-4; CDR3 protein: CASKTGGNDGYTF; CDR3 DNA: TGTGCCAGCAAGACAGGCGGTAATGATGGCTACACCTTC